Listed below are T cell receptor beta chains from one sample, sequenced in a study of esophageal squamous cell carcinoma under preoperative chemotherapy. One entry per CDR3 protein results from TCRdb running MiXCR on the PCR reads. The sample holds over 15,000 distinct CDR3 sequences, around 47% seen once. This material was obtained from a patient given preoperative chemotherapy. The receptors shown here come from a human donor with esophageal squamous cell carcinoma. The donor label of this sample is uncertain. The CDR3 runs from the conserved cysteine through the conserved F or W. The order of the fields is V gene, clone size, D gene, J gene, CDR3 protein, CDR3 DNA. A D gene is named only where the DNA matches it firmly. Not all rows give a size; the values are once, few, many and, for expanded clones, a class.

V gene: TRBV7-6; clone size: many; D gene: TRBD2; J gene: TRBJ2-7; CDR3 protein: CASSLAGASGTYEQYF; CDR3 DNA: TGTGCCAGCAGCTTAGCGGGCGCTAGCGGTACCTACGAGCAGTACTTC
V gene: TRBV12-3/TRBV12-4; clone size: NA; D gene: TRBD1; J gene: TRBJ2-2; CDR3 protein: CASSGRGRFTGELFF; CDR3 DNA: TGTGCCAGCAGTGGCAGGGGGCGTTTCACCGGGGAGCTGTTTTTT
V gene: TRBV7-7; clone size: many; D gene: NA; J gene: TRBJ2-1; CDR3 protein: CASAGSFNNEQFF; CDR3 DNA: TGTGCCAGCGCGGGTAGCTTCAACAATGAGCAGTTCTTC
V gene: TRBV28; clone size: many; D gene: TRBD1; J gene: TRBJ2-7; CDR3 protein: CASSFPGQGYEQYF; CDR3 DNA: TGTGCCAGCAGTTTTCCGGGACAGGGATACGAGCAGTACTTC
V gene: TRBV5-4; clone size: NA; D gene: TRBD2; J gene: TRBJ2-3; CDR3 protein: CASSFLRGTRADTQYF; CDR3 DNA: TGTGCCAGCAGCTTTCTTAGGGGGACTAGGGCAGATACGCAGTATTTT
V gene: TRBV6-5; clone size: medium-sized; D gene: TRBD2; J gene: TRBJ2-3; CDR3 protein: CASSFPPGLAGGPDTQYF; CDR3 DNA: TGTGCCAGCAGTTTCCCCCCGGGACTAGCGGGAGGGCCCGATACGCAGTATTTT
V gene: TRBV7-9; clone size: NA; D gene: NA; J gene: TRBJ2-5; CDR3 protein: CASSPRGEPLGTETQYF; CDR3 DNA: TGTGCCAGCAGCCCCAGGGGTGAGCCTTTGGGCACAGAGACCCAGTACTTC
V gene: TRBV7-3; clone size: once; D gene: TRBD2; J gene: TRBJ2-7; CDR3 protein: CASSDQTSGSRYEQYF; CDR3 DNA: TGTGCCAGCAGCGACCAGACTAGCGGGAGTAGGTACGAGCAGTACTTC
V gene: TRBV7-3; clone size: NA; D gene: NA; J gene: TRBJ2-7; CDR3 protein: CAAGAGGGDIDTQYF; CDR3 DNA: TGTGCCGCGGGGGCTGGGGGCGGGGACATAGATACGCAGTACTTC
V gene: TRBV27; clone size: many; D gene: NA; J gene: TRBJ2-5; CDR3 protein: CASSPLTSIVRETQYF; CDR3 DNA: TGTGCCAGCAGTCCCCTAACTAGCATTGTTCGAGAGACCCAGTACTTC
V gene: TRBV7-8; clone size: NA; D gene: NA; J gene: TRBJ2-3; CDR3 protein: CASSRGIGAKNTQYF; CDR3 DNA: TGTGCCAGCAGCCGAGGGATAGGGGCCAAAAATACGCAGTATTTC
V gene: TRBV7-6; clone size: few; D gene: NA; J gene: TRBJ2-1; CDR3 protein: CASSLSGNEQFF; CDR3 DNA: TGTGCCAGCAGCCTTAGTGGCAATGAGCAGTTCTTC
V gene: TRBV7-3; clone size: once; D gene: TRBD1; J gene: TRBJ2-3; CDR3 protein: CASSRPGQGDTQYF; CDR3 DNA: TGTGCCAGCAGCCGCCCAGGACAGGGCGATACGCAGTATTTT
V gene: TRBV12-3/TRBV12-4; clone size: NA; D gene: TRBD1; J gene: TRBJ2-3; CDR3 protein: CASSFRTGADTQYF; CDR3 DNA: TGTGCCAGCAGTTTTAGGACAGGGGCAGATACGCAGTATTTT
V gene: TRBV7-3; clone size: NA; D gene: NA; J gene: TRBJ2-3; CDR3 protein: CASSPGNKDTQYF; CDR3 DNA: TGTGCCAGCAGCCCAGGCAACAAAGACACGCAGTATTTC
V gene: TRBV7-3; clone size: NA; D gene: TRBD2; J gene: TRBJ2-5; CDR3 protein: CASRGWEGQGTQYF; CDR3 DNA: TGTGCCAGCAGGGGCTGGGAGGGCCAAGGGACCCAGTACTTC
V gene: TRBV7-2; clone size: NA; D gene: TRBD2; J gene: TRBJ2-7; CDR3 protein: CASSPSGSGLEQYF; CDR3 DNA: TGTGCCAGCAGCCCCAGCGGGAGCGGCTTGGAGCAGTACTTC
V gene: TRBV6-1; clone size: NA; D gene: NA; J gene: TRBJ2-7; CDR3 protein: CASSRENSYEQYF; CDR3 DNA: TGTGCCAGCAGTCGTGAGAACTCCTACGAGCAGTACTTC
V gene: TRBV6-1; clone size: once; D gene: TRBD1; J gene: TRBJ2-2; CDR3 protein: CASRTGQGGTDTLFF; CDR3 DNA: TGTGCCAGCAGAACCGGACAGGGGGGCACAGATACGCTGTTTTTT
V gene: TRBV7-2; clone size: NA; D gene: NA; J gene: TRBJ2-4; CDR3 protein: CASSVGPGAGDKKIQYF; CDR3 DNA: TGTGCCAGCAGCGTGGGGCCCGGCGCCGGAGACAAAAAGATTCAGTACTTC
V gene: TRBV12-3/TRBV12-4; clone size: NA; D gene: NA; J gene: TRBJ2-1; CDR3 protein: CASGETRQGSYELSF; CDR3 DNA: TGTGCCAGCGGGGAAACACGGCAGGGCTCCTACGAGCTGTCCTTC
V gene: TRBV7-8; clone size: many; D gene: TRBD2; J gene: TRBJ2-1; CDR3 protein: CASRQGLADEQFF; CDR3 DNA: TGTGCCAGCAGACAAGGACTAGCGGATGAGCAGTTCTTC
V gene: TRBV5-6; clone size: NA; D gene: TRBD2; J gene: TRBJ2-1; CDR3 protein: CASRDSGPSYNEQFF; CDR3 DNA: TGTGCCAGCAGGGATAGCGGGCCCTCTTACAATGAGCAGTTCTTC
V gene: TRBV6-1; clone size: NA; D gene: NA; J gene: TRBJ2-2; CDR3 protein: CARSVRDMRTGALYF; CDR3 DNA: TGTGCCAGGAGTGTCCGGGACATGCGCACCGGGGCGCTGTATTTT
V gene: TRBV7-2; clone size: NA; D gene: NA; J gene: TRBJ2-5; CDR3 protein: CASSVGHGGRGRARGYF; CDR3 DNA: TGTGCCAGCAGCGTGGGACACGGGGGCCGCGGCAGGGCCCGCGGGTACTTC
V gene: TRBV7-3; clone size: few; D gene: NA; J gene: TRBJ2-3; CDR3 protein: CASSPQPGRTDTQYF; CDR3 DNA: TGTGCCAGCAGCCCCCAACCGGGGCGCACAGATACGCAGTATTTT
V gene: TRBV11-3; clone size: medium-sized; D gene: TRBD2; J gene: TRBJ2-1; CDR3 protein: CASSLGYRSGRAGAANQQFF; CDR3 DNA: TGTGCCAGCAGCTTAGGCTACCGAAGCGGGAGGGCCGGAGCAGCAAATCAGCAGTTCTTC
V gene: TRBV7-7; clone size: many; D gene: TRBD2; J gene: TRBJ2-1; CDR3 protein: CASSLLAGASNEQFF; CDR3 DNA: TGTGCTAGCAGCTTACTTGCGGGAGCGTCGAATGAGCAGTTCTTC
V gene: TRBV12-3/TRBV12-4; clone size: NA; D gene: TRBD1; J gene: TRBJ2-3; CDR3 protein: CASSLGGGTDTQYF; CDR3 DNA: TGTGCCAGCAGCTTAGGGGGCGGGACAGATACGCAGTATTTT
V gene: TRBV7-7; clone size: NA; D gene: NA; J gene: TRBJ2-1; CDR3 protein: CASSQGAGVDTYNEQFF; CDR3 DNA: TGTGCCAGCAGCCAGGGGGCGGGGGTGGACACCTACAATGAGCAGTTCTTC
V gene: TRBV11-3; clone size: few; D gene: TRBD1; J gene: TRBJ2-5; CDR3 protein: CASSIGQGGETQYF; CDR3 DNA: TGTGCCAGCAGCATAGGACAGGGGGGGGAGACCCAGTACTTC
V gene: TRBV6-1; clone size: NA; D gene: NA; J gene: TRBJ2-3; CDR3 protein: CASSEASMGGDTQYF; CDR3 DNA: TGTGCCAGCAGTGAAGCGTCGATGGGGGGAGATACGCAGTATTTT
V gene: TRBV11-3; clone size: NA; D gene: NA; J gene: TRBJ2-5; CDR3 protein: CASSSEGGRGETQYF; CDR3 DNA: TGTGCCAGCAGCTCCGAGGGGGGGCGAGGGGAGACCCAGTACTTC
V gene: TRBV6-2/TRBV6-3; clone size: many; D gene: TRBD2; J gene: TRBJ2-2; CDR3 protein: CAGREEGYTGELFF; CDR3 DNA: TGTGCCGGACGGGAGGAAGGATACACCGGGGAGCTGTTTTTT
V gene: TRBV7-9; clone size: NA; D gene: NA; J gene: TRBJ2-3; CDR3 protein: CASSLGTASTDTQYF; CDR3 DNA: TGTGCCAGCAGCTTAGGGACAGCGAGCACAGATACGCAGTATTTT
V gene: TRBV7-8; clone size: NA; D gene: TRBD1; J gene: TRBJ2-6; CDR3 protein: CASSPHRTGISPGANDLSF; CDR3 DNA: TGTGCCAGCAGCCCCCACCGGACAGGGATTTCTCCTGGGGCCAACGACCTGTCCTTC
V gene: TRBV7-2; clone size: NA; D gene: TRBD1; J gene: TRBJ2-1; CDR3 protein: CASSSGTGGFYEQFF; CDR3 DNA: TGTGCCAGCAGCTCCGGGACAGGGGGTTTCTATGAGCAGTTCTTC
V gene: TRBV7-9; clone size: NA; D gene: NA; J gene: TRBJ2-3; CDR3 protein: CGGTGVLGTDTQYF; CDR3 DNA: TGCGGCGGCACGGGGGTGCTGGGCACAGATACGCAGTACTTT
V gene: TRBV7-2; clone size: NA; D gene: NA; J gene: TRBJ2-7; CDR3 protein: CASSPLEGGYEQYF; CDR3 DNA: TGTGCCAGCAGCCCTTTGGAGGGCGGCTACGAGCAGTACTTC
V gene: TRBV7-2; clone size: many; D gene: NA; J gene: TRBJ1-2; CDR3 protein: CASSLRNNGYTF; CDR3 DNA: TGTGCCAGCAGCTTGCGGAACAATGGCTACACCTTC
V gene: TRBV7-8; clone size: many; D gene: NA; J gene: TRBJ2-7; CDR3 protein: CASSADGQNVYEQYF; CDR3 DNA: TGTGCCAGCAGCGCCGACGGACAAAATGTCTACGAGCAGTACTTC
V gene: TRBV6-1; clone size: NA; D gene: NA; J gene: TRBJ2-7; CDR3 protein: CASSETSRSYEQYF; CDR3 DNA: TGTGCCAGTAGCGAGACATCCCGCTCCTACGAGCAGTACTTC
V gene: TRBV7-6; clone size: NA; D gene: TRBD2; J gene: TRBJ2-1; CDR3 protein: CASSTRLRGGRAMNYNEQFF; CDR3 DNA: TGTGCCAGCAGCACCCGACTCCGGGGCGGGAGGGCCATGAACTACAATGAGCAGTTCTTC
V gene: TRBV7-7; clone size: few; D gene: NA; J gene: TRBJ2-5; CDR3 protein: CASSFAGEETQYF; CDR3 DNA: TGTGCTAGCAGCTTCGCTGGGGAAGAGACCCAGTACTTC
V gene: TRBV7-2; clone size: NA; D gene: NA; J gene: TRBJ2-5; CDR3 protein: CASSLRGGVGNNEQYF; CDR3 DNA: TGTGCCAGCAGCCTGAGGGGCGGGGTTGGGAACAATGAGCAGTACTTC
V gene: TRBV7-9; clone size: NA; D gene: TRBD1; J gene: TRBJ2-5; CDR3 protein: CASSSTGWQETRLF; CDR3 DNA: TGTGCCAGCAGCTCGACAGGGTGGCAAGAGACCCGGCTCTTC
V gene: TRBV5-4; clone size: few; D gene: NA; J gene: TRBJ1-3; CDR3 protein: CASSLPGNTIYF; CDR3 DNA: TGTGCCAGCAGCTTGCCCGGAAACACCATATATTTT
V gene: TRBV7-2; clone size: NA; D gene: NA; J gene: TRBJ2-1; CDR3 protein: CASSLIAGAENEQFF; CDR3 DNA: TGTGCCAGCAGCTTAATTGCGGGGGCGGAGAATGAGCAGTTCTTC
V gene: TRBV6-1; clone size: many; D gene: TRBD1; J gene: TRBJ2-7; CDR3 protein: CASSPGGAGEQYF; CDR3 DNA: TGTGCCAGCAGCCCAGGGGGCGCGGGGGAGCAGTACTTC
V gene: TRBV6-4; clone size: NA; D gene: NA; J gene: TRBJ2-1; CDR3 protein: CASSKDSYNEQFF; CDR3 DNA: TGTGCCAGCAGTAAGGACAGCTACAATGAGCAGTTCTTC
V gene: TRBV27; clone size: medium-sized; D gene: TRBD1; J gene: TRBJ2-3; CDR3 protein: CASSLTGEESPDTQYF; CDR3 DNA: TGTGCCAGCAGTTTAACAGGGGAAGAGAGTCCGGATACGCAGTATTTT
V gene: TRBV6-1; clone size: NA; D gene: NA; J gene: TRBJ1-3; CDR3 protein: CASTIVVFSGNTIYF; CDR3 DNA: TGTGCCAGCACCATCGTGGTTTTCTCTGGAAACACCATATATTTT
V gene: TRBV12-3/TRBV12-4; clone size: few; D gene: NA; J gene: TRBJ1-1; CDR3 protein: CASISVTEAFF; CDR3 DNA: TGTGCCAGCATCTCGGTAACTGAAGCTTTCTTT
V gene: TRBV11-2; clone size: NA; D gene: NA; J gene: TRBJ1-1; CDR3 protein: CASSLTANTEAFF; CDR3 DNA: TGTGCCAGCAGCTTAACGGCGAACACTGAAGCTTTCTTT
V gene: TRBV12-5; clone size: medium-sized; D gene: TRBD2; J gene: TRBJ2-5; CDR3 protein: CASGGVAGTHRKF; CDR3 DNA: TGTGCTAGTGGTGGGGTAGCGGGGACCCACAGAAAATTC
V gene: TRBV12-3/TRBV12-4; clone size: once; D gene: TRBD2; J gene: TRBJ2-4; CDR3 protein: CAGSLGGDEGLDQNIQYF; CDR3 DNA: TGTGCGGGCAGTTTGGGGGGGGACGAGGGGCTTGACCAAAACATTCAGTACTTC
V gene: TRBV7-3; clone size: NA; D gene: NA; J gene: TRBJ2-5; CDR3 protein: CASRPDNTDTQYF; CDR3 DNA: TGTGCCAGCAGGCCCGACAACACAGATACCCAGTATTTC
V gene: TRBV7-2; clone size: few; D gene: NA; J gene: TRBJ2-1; CDR3 protein: CASSREINEQFF; CDR3 DNA: TGTGCCAGCAGCCGGGAGATTAATGAGCAGTTCTTC
V gene: TRBV4-1; clone size: NA; D gene: NA; J gene: TRBJ2-5; CDR3 protein: CASSQGDRYQETQYF; CDR3 DNA: TGCGCCAGCAGCCAAGGAGACAGGTACCAAGAGACCCAGTACTTC
V gene: TRBV7-8; clone size: few; D gene: NA; J gene: TRBJ2-3; CDR3 protein: CASSLVGSDTQYF; CDR3 DNA: TGTGCCAGCAGCTTAGTAGGGTCAGATACGCAGTATTTT